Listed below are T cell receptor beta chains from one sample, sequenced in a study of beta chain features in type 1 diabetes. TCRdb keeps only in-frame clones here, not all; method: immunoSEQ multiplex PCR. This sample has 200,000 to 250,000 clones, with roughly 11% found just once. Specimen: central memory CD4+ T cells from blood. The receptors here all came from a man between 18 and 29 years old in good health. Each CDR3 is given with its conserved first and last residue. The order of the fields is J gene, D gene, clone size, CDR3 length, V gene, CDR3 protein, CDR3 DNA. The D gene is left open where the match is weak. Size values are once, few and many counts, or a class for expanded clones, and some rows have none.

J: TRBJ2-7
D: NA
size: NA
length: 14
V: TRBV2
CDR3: CASSENRVSCEQYF
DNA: TGTGCCAGCAGTGAAAACAGGGTGTCGTGCGAGCAGTACTTC

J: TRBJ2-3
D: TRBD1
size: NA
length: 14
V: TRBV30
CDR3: CACPPTGNPDTQYF
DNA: TGTGCCTGTCCACCGACAGGGAACCCAGATACGCAGTATTTT

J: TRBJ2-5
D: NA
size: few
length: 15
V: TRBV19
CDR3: CASRGLGRGQETQYF
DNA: TGTGCCAGTAGAGGGCTGGGTAGGGGCCAAGAGACCCAGTACTTC

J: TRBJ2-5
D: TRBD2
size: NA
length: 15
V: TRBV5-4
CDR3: CASTFRTSGIETQYF
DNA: TGTGCCAGCACCTTCCGGACTAGCGGGATAGAGACCCAGTACTTC

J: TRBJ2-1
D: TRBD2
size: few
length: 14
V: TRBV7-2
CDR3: CASSLVGLGIEQFF
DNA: TGTGCCAGCAGCTTAGTCGGACTAGGTATTGAGCAGTTCTTC

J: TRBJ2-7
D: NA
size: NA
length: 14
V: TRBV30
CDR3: CAWSVWDSSYEQYF
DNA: TGTGCCTGGAGTGTATGGGATAGCTCCTACGAGCAGTACTTC

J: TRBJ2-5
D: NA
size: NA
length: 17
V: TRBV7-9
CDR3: CASSLARPGRHQETQYF
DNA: TGTGCCAGCAGCTTAGCCCGCCCCGGACGGCACCAAGAGACCCAGTACTTC

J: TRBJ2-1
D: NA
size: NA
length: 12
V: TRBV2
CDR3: CASSDYSGEQFF
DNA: TGTGCCAGCAGCGACTATAGCGGCGAGCAGTTCTTC

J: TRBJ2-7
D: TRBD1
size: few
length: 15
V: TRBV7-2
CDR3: CASSLDQGTGYEQYF
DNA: TGTGCCAGCAGCTTAGATCAGGGGACAGGCTACGAGCAGTACTTC

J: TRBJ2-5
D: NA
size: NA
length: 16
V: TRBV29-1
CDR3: CSPPSPSQKGQETQYF
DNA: TGCAGCCCTCCTTCTCCGTCCCAAAAGGGTCAAGAGACCCAGTACTTC

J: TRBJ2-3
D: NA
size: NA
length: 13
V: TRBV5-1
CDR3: CASSLQGTDTQYF
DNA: TGCGCCAGCAGCTTGCAGGGGACAGATACGCAGTATTTT

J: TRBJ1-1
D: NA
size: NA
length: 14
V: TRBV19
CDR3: CASSTDRMNTEAFF
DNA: TGTGCCAGTAGTACCGACAGAATGAACACTGAAGCTTTCTTT

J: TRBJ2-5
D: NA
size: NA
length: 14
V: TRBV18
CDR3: CASSPDRLPETQYF
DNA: TGTGCCAGCTCACCAGACAGGTTGCCGGAGACCCAGTACTTC

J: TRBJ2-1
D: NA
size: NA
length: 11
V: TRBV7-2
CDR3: CASSLVVEQFF
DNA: TGTGCCAGCAGCTTAGTTGTTGAGCAGTTCTTC

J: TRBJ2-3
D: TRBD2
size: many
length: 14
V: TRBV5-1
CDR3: CASSSGTSGDTQYF
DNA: TGCGCCAGCAGCTCCGGGACTAGCGGAGATACGCAGTATTTT

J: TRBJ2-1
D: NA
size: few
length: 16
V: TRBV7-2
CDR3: CASSLLAGSSYNEQFF
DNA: TGTGCCAGCAGCTTACTTGCGGGGAGCTCCTACAATGAGCAGTTCTTC

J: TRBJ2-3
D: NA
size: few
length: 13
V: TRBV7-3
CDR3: CASSLASRDTQYF
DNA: TGTGCCAGCAGCTTAGCCAGCCGGGATACGCAGTATTTT

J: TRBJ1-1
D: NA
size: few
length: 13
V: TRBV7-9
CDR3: CASSLVSGAQAFF
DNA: TGTGCCAGCAGCTTAGTGAGTGGGGCGCAGGCTTTCTTT

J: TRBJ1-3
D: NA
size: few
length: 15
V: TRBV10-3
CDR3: CAISVDRQTGNTIYF
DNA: TGTGCCATCAGTGTCGACAGGCAAACTGGAAACACCATATATTTT

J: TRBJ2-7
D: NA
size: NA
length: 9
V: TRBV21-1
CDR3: CASSKEALF
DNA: TGTGCCAGCAGCAAAGAGGCCCTCTTC

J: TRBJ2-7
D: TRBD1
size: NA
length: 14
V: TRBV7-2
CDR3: CASSFGTGRYEQYF
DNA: TGTGCCAGCAGCTTCGGGACAGGTCGCTACGAGCAGTACTTC

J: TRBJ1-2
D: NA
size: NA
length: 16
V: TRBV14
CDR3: CASSHLTGQGIYGYTF
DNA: TGTGCCAGCAGCCATTTGACAGGCCAGGGAATCTATGGCTACACCTTC

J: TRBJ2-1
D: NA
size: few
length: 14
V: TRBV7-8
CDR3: CASSFFSSYNEQFF
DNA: TGTGCCAGCAGCTTCTTCAGCTCCTACAATGAGCAGTTCTTC

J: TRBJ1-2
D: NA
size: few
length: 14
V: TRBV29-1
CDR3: CSVEAPGLYYGYTF
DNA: TGCAGCGTTGAAGCTCCAGGGCTGTACTATGGCTACACCTTC

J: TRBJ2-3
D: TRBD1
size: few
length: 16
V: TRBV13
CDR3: CASSSDFRDSNYTQYF
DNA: TGTGCCAGCAGCTCAGACTTCCGGGACAGCAATTATACGCAGTATTTT

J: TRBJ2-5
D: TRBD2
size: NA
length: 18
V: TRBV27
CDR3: CASSPSGRTSGLQETQYF
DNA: TGTGCCAGCAGCCCAAGCGGTAGGACTAGCGGGCTCCAAGAGACCCAGTACTTC

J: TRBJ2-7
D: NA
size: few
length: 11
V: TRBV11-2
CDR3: CASSLGDEQYF
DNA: TGTGCCAGCAGCCTTGGGGACGAGCAGTACTTC

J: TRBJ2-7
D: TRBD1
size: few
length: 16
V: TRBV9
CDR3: CASSVGLGTGSYEQYF
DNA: TGTGCCAGCAGCGTCGGACTGGGGACAGGGAGCTACGAGCAGTACTTC

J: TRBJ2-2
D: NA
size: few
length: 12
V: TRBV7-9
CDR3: CASSFYSGELFF
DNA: TGTGCCAGCAGCTTCTACAGCGGGGAGCTGTTTTTT